Shown below are 13 T cell receptor beta chains from a single sample sequenced in a study of blood T cell repertoires in COVID-19. TCRdb's copy holds only in-frame clones and misses some; the assay was immunoSEQ multiplex PCR. The sample contains approximately 160,000 clones, roughly nine tenths of which appear only once. Material: peripheral blood. All receptors come from a woman aged 70-85 years with acute or convalescent COVID-19.

The rearrangement joins TRBV9 to TRBJ2-7, with a possible D match to TRBD1 (6 bases). The CDR3 has 15 amino acids. V was clipped by 4 bases and J by 5 bases, with 19 bases between them. Germline assignment: CDR1 SGDLS and CDR2 YYNGEE. CDR3 residues: CASSPRDTVRDEQYF. CDR3 nucleotides: TGTGCCAGCAGCCCTCGGGACACGGTAAGGGACGAGCAGTACTTC.

This clone was recorded many times. The chain joins TRBV10-3 to TRBJ2-2; D may be TRBD2 (5 bases). The CDR3 is made up of 17 amino acids. Trimming stripped 4 bases from V and 0 bases from J, with 15 bases between. From germline, CDR1 is ENHRY and CDR2 SYGVKD. The CDR3 bases are TGTGCCATCAGTGGAGGGCACGGAGGTGCGAACACCGGGGAGCTGTTTTTT. It codes for CAISGGHGGANTGELFF.

V is TRBV19 and J is TRBJ2-1; 8 nucleotides line up with TRBD1. Looked up from germline, CDR1 is LNHDA and CDR2 is SQIVND (reference sequence). This CDR3 contains 13 residues. V lost 5 bases and J lost 8; bases outside the gene matches: 5. CDR3 nucleotides: TGTGCCAGTAGTGCCGACAGGGGCGATGAGCAGTTCTTC. Its translation: CASSADRGDEQFF. Full variable domain (outside the CDR3, taken from reference TRBV19 and TRBJ2-1): DGGITQSPKYLFRKEGQNVTLSCEQNLNHDAMYWYRQDPGQGLRLIYYSQIVNDFQKGDIAEGYSVSREKKESFPLTVTSAQKNPTAFYLCASSADRGDEQFFGPGTRLTVL.

A single count supports this clone. The same CDR3 is also encoded by other DNA sequences in this sample. The chain joins TRBV2 to TRBJ2-2; 11 nucleotides align to TRBD2. The J segment lost 4 bases and the V segment lost 5 bases, leaving 6 bases of the junction unmatched. The germline V gene encodes CDR1 SNHLY and CDR2 FYNNEI. The CDR3 has 16 amino acids. CDR3 loop: CASSSSGGAVTGELFF. The CDR3 region has the DNA TGTGCCAGCAGTAGTAGCGGGGGGGCGGTCACCGGGGAGCTGTTTTTT. The entire variable domain, with the rest obtained from reference TRBV2 and TRBJ2-2, is as follows: EPEVTQTPSHQVTQMGQEVILRCVPISNHLYFYWYRQILGQKVEFLVSFYNNEISEKSEIFDDQFSVERPDGSNFTLKIRSTKLEDSAMYFCASSSSGGAVTGELFFGEGSRLTVL.

The genes are TRBV2 and TRBJ2-7, with 10 nucleotides matching TRBD2. CDR1 and CDR2 from the germline V gene are SNHLY and FYNNEI. The CDR3 covers 15 residues. The V segment lost 6 bases and the J segment 2 bases; nucleotides outside the gene matches: 7. In nucleotides, the CDR3 is TGTGCCAGCAGATACTTTAGCGGGAGGACCTACGAGCAGTACTTC. Amino acids: CASRYFSGRTYEQYF.

This rearrangement joins TRBV5-6 to TRBJ2-3; 9 bases are shared with TRBD1. The germline CDR1 and CDR2 sequences are SGHDT and YYEEEE. The CDR3 is made up of 15 amino acids. J was trimmed by 4 bases and V by 4 bases; bases with no gene match: 7. The CDR3 DNA reads as TGTGCCAGCAGCGCCGGGACAGGGTACGCAGATACGCAGTATTTT. As protein: CASSAGTGYADTQYF.

The chain uses TRBV6-1 and TRBJ1-2; D ambiguous. CDR3 size: 18 residues. The V end was cut by 3 bases, the J end by 4 bases, with 24 bases between. CDR1 and CDR2 from the germline V gene are MNHNS and SASEGT. CDR3 residues: CASSDFLGGSGGFYGYTF. The CDR3 coding sequence is TGTGCCAGCAGTGATTTCCTTGGAGGGTCGGGAGGCTTCTATGGCTACACCTTC.

The CDR3 loop is CASSPELGQGEETQYF. DNA for the CDR3: TGTGCCAGCTCACCAGAGCTAGGGCAGGGGGAGGAGACCCAGTACTTC. V usage is TRBV18 and J usage is TRBJ2-5; 7 bases agree with TRBD1. Trimming removed 2 bases from V and 5 bases from J; junction bases left unmatched: 11. The CDR3 has 16 residues. CDR1 is KGHSH and CDR2 is LQKENI in the germline V gene.

V is TRBV15 and J is TRBJ2-2, with D possibly TRBD2 on 5 matching bases. The CDR3 has 15 amino acids. Trimming took 3 bases from V and 6 from J, leaving 14 bases between them. Germline CDR1 is LNHNV and CDR2 is YYDKDF (reference sequence). CDR3 nucleotide sequence: TGTGCCACCAGCAGCCGGGATAAGAGGGCCGGGGAGCTGTTTTTT. This translates into CATSSRDKRAGELFF.

The gene calls are TRBV12-1 and TRBJ1-3. TRBV12-1 is a pseudogene. The CDR3 spans 16 residues. For the CDR3, the DNA is TGTGCCAGCAGCTTTCGGGTAGTGAGCTCTGGAAACACCATATATTTT. Translating it yields CASSFRVVSSGNTIYF.

This rearrangement joins TRBV15 to TRBJ1-2; no reliable D call. CDR3 size: 13 residues. Per the germline V gene, CDR1 is LNHNV and CDR2 is YYDKDF (reference sequence). V was cut by 2 bases and J by 0 bases, with 4 bases left in between. The CDR3 sequence is CATSRPSNYGYTF. CDR3 in DNA: TGTGCCACCAGCAGACCATCTAACTATGGCTACACCTTC.

The chain employs TRBV28 and TRBJ2-6; the match to TRBD2 covers 7 bases. Unmatched junction bases numbered 3, after V lost 7 bases and J lost 3 bases. Germline V gene data show CDR1 as MDHEN and CDR2 as SYDVKM. The CDR3 has 14 amino acids. The CDR3 DNA is TGTGCCAGCAATTCGGGAGGTGGGGCCAACGTCCTGACTTTC. Encoded protein: CASNSGGGANVLTF. Supplemented by reference TRBV28 and TRBJ2-6, the full variable domain reads DVKVTQSSRYLVKRTGEKVFLECVQDMDHENMFWYRQDPGLGLRLIYFSYDVKMKEKGDIPEGYSVSREKKERFSLILESASTNQTSMYLCASNSGGGANVLTFGAGSRLTVL.

V gene TRBV19 combines with J gene TRBJ2-1, with TRBD1 identical over 11 bases. CDR1 LNHDA and CDR2 SQIVND come from the germline V gene (reference sequence). V dropped 7 bases and J dropped 10; count of bases not matched to a gene: 9. The CDR3 has 14 amino acids. The DNA of the CDR3 is TGTGCCAGTAACCCCTGGGGACAGGGGGGGGAGCAGTTCTTC. Translation gives CASNPWGQGGEQFF.